The 29 T cell receptor beta chains listed next were all sequenced from one sample in a study of blood T cell repertoires in COVID-19. Sequenced by immunoSEQ multiplex PCR; TCRdb stores in-frame clones only, minus some. The profile shows about 200,000 clones, 70% to 85% of them singletons. The source material was PBMCs or T cells enriched from blood (not recorded which). The receptors stem from a woman aged 55-75 years with acute COVID-19.

The V gene is TRBV6-2 or TRBV6-3, the J gene TRBJ1-2; possibly TRBD1 for D (5 bases). Between the trimmed V and J ends, which lost 2 bases and 5 bases, there was a span of 15 bases. CDR3 length: 15 amino acids. Looked up from germline, CDR1 is MNHEY and CDR2 is SVGEGT. The CDR3 reads CASSYGLTGTYGYTF. The CDR3 DNA follows: TGTGCCAGCAGTTACGGACTTACCGGGACTTATGGCTACACCTTC.

The chain recombines TRBV5-4 with TRBJ2-5, with a tentative D call TRBD1 (7 bases). In germline, CDR1 is SGHNT, CDR2 YYREEE (reference sequence). This CDR3 has 17 residues. V was shortened by 3 bases and J by 5 bases, with 23 bases between the two germline ends. The CDR3 sequence is CASSSRSSRGVQETQYF. The CDR3 nucleotides read TGTGCCAGCAGCTCCAGGTCAAGCAGGGGGGTTCAGGAGACCCAGTACTTC.

The chain has TRBV28 and TRBJ1-1; 8 nucleotides match TRBD1. This CDR3 comprises 13 residues. J lost 8 bases, V lost 5 bases, and 7 bases had no gene match. CDR1 is MDHEN and CDR2 is SYDVKM in the germline V gene. The CDR3 loop reads CASSEQGVWEAFF. The CDR3 DNA sequence: TGTGCCAGCAGTGAACAGGGGGTTTGGGAAGCTTTCTTT.

The chain recombines TRBV7-2 with TRBJ2-3; the D is unclear. V was cut by 5 bases and J by 1 base, with 13 bases left in between. The CDR3 spans 15 residues. CDR1 is SGHTA and CDR2 is FQGNSA in the germline V gene. DNA of the CDR3: TGTGCCAGCAGCCTACAGCCAGGCGGCACAGATACGCAGTATTTT. Residues: CASSLQPGGTDTQYF.

This rearrangement joins TRBV7-2 to TRBJ1-2, with a weak D call TRBD1 (6 bases). The CDR3 spans 13 residues. The germline CDR1 and CDR2 sequences are SGHTA and FQGNSA. Trimming took off 1 base at V and 6 bases at J, with 9 bases between the two ends. For the CDR3, the DNA is TGTGCCAGCAGCTTAGACAGGGACCATGGCTACACCTTC. This codes for CASSLDRDHGYTF.

This chain joins TRBV3-1 (or the pseudogene TRBV3-2) and TRBJ1-1; no firm D call. This CDR3 contains 13 residues. In germline, CDR1 is LGHDT, CDR2 YNNKEL (reference sequence). Trimming left V 6 bases short and J 0 bases short, with 8 bases between. This chain's CDR3 is CASSPDLNTEAFF. DNA of the CDR3: TGTGCCAGCAGTCCCGACTTGAACACTGAAGCTTTCTTT.

This clone was counted only a few times. The V call is TRBV5-5, the J call TRBJ1-4; D remains ambiguous. Trimming took 3 bases from V and 3 from J, leaving 12 bases between them. The germline V gene encodes CDR1 SGHKS and CDR2 YYEKEE (reference sequence). The CDR3 runs to 15 residues. The CDR3 region has the DNA TGTGCCAGCAGCTCCCCTCGCGGAGCTAATGAAAAACTGTTTTTT. As protein: CASSSPRGANEKLFF.

This chain joins TRBV7-9 and TRBJ2-6; 8 bases agree with TRBD1. Germline lookup yields CDR1 SEHNR and CDR2 FQNEAQ (reference sequence). The CDR3 loop spans 18 amino acids. Trimming cost V 5 bases and J 0 bases; bases outside gene matches: 9. CDR3 sequence (DNA): TGTGCCAGCAGCCCAGGGGGCGTGCGGAGCTCTGGGGCCAACGTCCTGACTTTC. It is translated as CASSPGGVRSSGANVLTF.

This clone occurred a few times. The chain combines TRBV27 with TRBJ1-2, with TRBD1 matching over 7 bases. J gave up 6 bases and V 6 bases, and 7 bases lay outside the gene matches. This CDR3 comprises 13 residues. From germline, CDR1 is MNHEY and CDR2 SMNVEV (reference sequence). CDR3 in amino acids: CASRLKGADGYTF. CDR3 nucleotide sequence: TGTGCCAGCAGGTTGAAGGGGGCTGATGGCTACACCTTC.

This rearrangement joins TRBV10-3 to TRBJ1-2; 12 bases align to TRBD1. Per germline, CDR1 ENHRY and CDR2 SYGVKD. CDR3 size: 16 residues. V was pared by 0 bases and J by 7 bases, with 6 bases of the junction left unmatched. The CDR3 sequence: CAISESGTGGWAGYTF. As DNA, the CDR3 is TGTGCCATCAGTGAGTCCGGGACAGGGGGCTGGGCTGGCTACACCTTC.

The rearrangement links TRBV23-1 to TRBJ1-1; TRBD1 agrees at 7 bases. Being an ORF, TRBV23-1 has a function that is uncertain. CDR3 length equals 18 residues. V was clipped by 2 bases and J by 0 bases; unmatched bases: 12. Written as DNA, the CDR3 is TGCGCCAGCAGTCAAGGGCCGCACAGGGGCACCATGAACACTGAAGCTTTCTTT. As protein: CASSQGPHRGTMNTEAFF.

This sequence joins TRBV6-5 and TRBJ1-3; 8 nucleotides align to TRBD1. With 10 bases clipped from V and 4 bases from J, the junction kept 3 bases outside the gene matches. CDR1 is MNHEY, CDR2 SVGAGI, per germline. The CDR3 is 12 residues long. DNA for the CDR3: TGTGCCACCCAGGGGGCCGGAAACACCATATATTTT. This encodes CATQGAGNTIYF.

The V and J genes are TRBV12-5 and TRBJ1-1; D is unresolved. The CDR3 runs to 13 residues. V lost 7 bases and J lost 0, with 9 bases in between. Per the germline V gene, CDR1 is LGHNT and CDR2 is FRNRAP. The CDR3 nucleotides read TGTGCTAGTGCCTCCCCCCTGAACACTGAAGCTTTCTTT. It translates to CASASPLNTEAFF.

The chain links TRBV9 to TRBJ2-3; 8 bases are a match to TRBD2. The CDR3 is 18 residues long. With 2 bases clipped from V and 2 bases from J, the junction kept 13 bases outside the gene matches. The germline V gene encodes CDR1 SGDLS and CDR2 YYNGEE. CDR3 protein: CASSVAGGSPLITDTQYF. The CDR3 DNA sequence: TGTGCCAGCAGCGTTGCGGGGGGCAGCCCGCTTATCACAGATACGCAGTATTTT. Drawing the rest from reference TRBV9 and TRBJ2-3, the complete variable domain is DSGVTQTPKHLITATGQRVTLRCSPRSGDLSVYWYQQSLDQGLQFLIQYYNGEERAKGNILERFSAQQFPDLHSELNLSSLELGDSALYFCASSVAGGSPLITDTQYFGPGTRLTVL.

In this sample, this clone turned up a few times. The chain recombines TRBV2 with TRBJ2-7; 11 bases are shared with TRBD2. The CDR3 contains 15 residues. J gave up 3 bases and V 3 bases, and 4 bases lay outside the gene matches. Germline CDR1 is SNHLY and CDR2 is FYNNEI. The CDR3: CASSDILAGVYEQYV. The CDR3 DNA is TGTGCCAGCAGTGATATACTAGCGGGGGTCTACGAGCAGTACGTC.

The chain has TRBV30 and TRBJ1-2; D possibly corresponds to TRBD1 (5 bases). CDR1 is GTSNPN and CDR2 is SVGIG in the germline V gene (reference sequence). CDR3 length: 14 residues. The V end was cut by 3 bases, the J end by 3 bases, with 14 bases between. CDR3 protein: CAWRGGGKDYGYTF. CDR3 in DNA: TGTGCCTGGAGGGGTGGGGGGAAGGACTATGGCTACACCTTC.

The genes are TRBV19 and TRBJ2-1, with 9 positions matching TRBD2. The germline gives CDR1 LNHDA, CDR2 SQIVND (reference sequence). V was clipped by 6 bases and J by 1 base; unmatched bases: 13. This CDR3 has 18 amino acids. This CDR3 is CASSRPMASGTSYNEQFF. The CDR3 DNA is TGTGCCAGTAGCCGACCCATGGCTAGCGGGACGTCCTACAATGAGCAGTTCTTC.

V is TRBV5-4 and J is TRBJ1-2; 7 bases match TRBD1. The V gene end was trimmed by 1 base and the J gene end by 4 bases; junction bases not matched to a gene: 10. Germline V gene lookup returns CDR1 SGHNT and CDR2 YYREEE (reference sequence). This CDR3 is 16 amino acids long. The CDR3 here is CASSLRGPPSSYGYTF. Here the CDR3 DNA reads TGTGCCAGCAGCTTGAGGGGGCCCCCGTCCTCCTATGGCTACACCTTC.

V gene TRBV10-3 combines with J gene TRBJ2-7; 9 bases line up with TRBD2. This CDR3 is built from 14 residues. Germline V CDR1 and CDR2: ENHRY, SYGVKD. Trimming removed 3 bases from V and 4 bases from J; junction bases left unmatched: 4. In nucleotides, the CDR3 is TGTGCCATCAGTGAAAGACTAGCGGTTTACGAGCAGTACTTC. It encodes CAISERLAVYEQYF.

The DNA for the CDR3 is TGTGCCAGCAGTTATTACCGGGAACCCTTCTATGGCTACACCTTC. Translated, it gives CASSYYREPFYGYTF. J is TRBJ1-2 and V is TRBV6-5; no reliable D call. V lost 3 bases, J lost 4 bases, and 15 bases lay in between. The CDR3 totals 15 residues. The germline gives CDR1 MNHEY, CDR2 SVGAGI.

This chain links TRBV28 with TRBJ1-2, with 7 bases matching TRBD1. CDR1 is MDHEN and CDR2 is SYDVKM in the germline V gene. The CDR3 loop spans 14 amino acids. Unmatched junction bases numbered 7, after V lost 5 bases and J lost 4 bases. The DNA of the CDR3 is TGTGCCAGCAGTGAAGGGGGCACGGGCTATGGCTACACCTTC. Translating gives CASSEGGTGYGYTF.

The table lists this clone with a count of one. The chain is built from TRBV11-3 and TRBJ2-3, with D tentatively TRBD1 (7 bases). Looked up from germline, CDR1 is SGHNT and CDR2 is YENEEA. Between the trimmed V and J ends, which lost 5 bases and 0 bases, there was a span of 18 bases. This CDR3 has 17 amino acids. For the CDR3, the DNA is TGTGCCAGCAGCGAAGGGGGCGGGGATACTAGCACAGATACGCAGTATTTT. Translated, it gives CASSEGGGDTSTDTQYF.

The rearrangement links TRBV6-1 to TRBJ1-1; maybe TRBD1 (5 bases). The ends were cut back, 1 base at V and 5 bases at J, with 11 bases in the middle. The germline V gene encodes CDR1 MNHNS and CDR2 SASEGT. The CDR3 runs to 14 residues. The CDR3 sequence is CASSEVFRGTEAFF. CDR3 DNA sequence: TGTGCCAGCAGTGAAGTATTTCGGGGGACTGAAGCTTTCTTT.

The rearrangement joins TRBV14 to TRBJ1-2, with 7 bases that match TRBD1. The CDR3 extends over 13 amino acids. J lost 6 bases, V lost 2 bases, and 3 bases had no gene match. The germline CDR1 and CDR2 sequences are SGHDN and FVKESK. CDR3 DNA sequence: TGTGCCAGCAGCCAACGACAGGGCGATGGCTACACCTTC. The encoded protein is CASSQRQGDGYTF.

This chain uses TRBV29-1 with TRBJ1-2; possible D gene TRBD1, 6 bases. Germline loops: CDR1 SQVTM, CDR2 ANQGSEA. V was cut by 6 bases and J by 0 bases, with 11 bases left in between. The CDR3 loop spans 13 amino acids. The CDR3 DNA follows: TGCAGCGTGACCCGGACAGCTAACTATGGCTACACCTTC. Its protein product is CSVTRTANYGYTF.

J is TRBJ2-5 and V is TRBV6-2 or TRBV6-3; D uncertain. This CDR3 is 15 amino acids long. Deletions cut 2 bases from V and 1 base from J, with 11 bases between. Germline values: CDR1 MNHEY, CDR2 SVGEGT. As DNA, the CDR3 is TGTGCCAGCAGTTACCCCGACACCTTCCAAGAGACCCAGTACTTC. Translated, it gives CASSYPDTFQETQYF.

This clone has only one observation. The CDR3 DNA reads as TGTGCCAGCAGTTACCGGGGACAGGGGAGGGAGACCCAGTACTTC. It specifies CASSYRGQGRETQYF. The V gene is TRBV6-5, the J gene TRBJ2-5; 10 bases fit TRBD1. Unmatched junction bases numbered 5, after V lost 2 bases and J lost 5 bases. The germline gives CDR1 MNHEY, CDR2 SVGAGI. The CDR3 length is 15 residues.

The chain carries TRBV27 and TRBJ1-6, with D possibly TRBD1 on 6 matching bases. CDR3 length: 14 residues. V was shortened by 5 bases and J by 7 bases, with 12 bases between the two germline ends. CDR1 MNHEY and CDR2 SMNVEV come from the germline V gene (reference sequence). CDR3 amino acids: CASSEQGHNSPLHF. CDR3 nucleotide sequence: TGTGCCAGCAGTGAACAGGGTCACAATTCACCCCTCCACTTT.

The gene calls are TRBV28 and TRBJ1-2, with D maybe TRBD1 (5 bases). The CDR3 consists of 15 residues. Looked up from germline, CDR1 is MDHEN and CDR2 is SYDVKM. Deletions cut 5 bases from V and 8 bases from J, with 21 bases between. The CDR3 is CASSPEVGTFGGYTF. In DNA, the CDR3 is TGTGCCAGCAGTCCCGAAGTTGGGACTTTCGGAGGCTACACCTTC.